This T cell receptor (beta chain) was observed in a study of T cell clonality in common variable immunodeficiency. Overall study findings and caveats: CVID subjects had higher TCRbeta clonality than healthy controls, most marked in about a third. Reportedly, TCR beta sequences from common variable immunodeficiency showed fewer deletions and N-nucleotide insertions.

Assay used: immunoSEQ multiplex PCR; TCRdb lists only in-frame clones, some missing. Altogether about 23,000 clones were found in the sample, and no singletons occur. This CDR3 region has 18 residues. Germline CDR1 LNHDA, CDR2 SQIVND (reference sequence). Trimming took 4 bases from V and 0 from J; bases not matched to a gene: 12. This clone has just a few counts. Its specificity is unknown. The read terminates 3 residues ahead of where the CDR3 ends, so the germline J gene completes it. Diagnosis required reduced IgG, IgA and/or IgM with specific antibody deficiency. Heparinized whole blood, roughly 5 to 8 ml, came from each donor.

The clonotype was recovered from a human donor with common variable immunodeficiency. Material: peripheral blood mononuclear cells. The rearrangement joins TRBV19 to TRBJ1-5, with 7 bases that match TRBD1. The sequenced CDR3 bases are TGTGCCAGTAGTACCATTGACAGGGCTAAGGATAGCAATCAGCCC. It encodes CASSTIDRAKDSNQP. The full CDR3 sequence reads CASSTIDRAKDSNQPQHF.